Listed below are T cell receptor beta chains from one sample, sequenced in a study of blood T cell repertoires in COVID-19. Measured with immunoSEQ multiplex PCR; TCRdb has only the in-frame clones, and not every one. The table shows roughly 100,000 clones, with around 81% occurring only once. The sequencing input was peripheral blood. The receptors shown here come from a man at least 80 years old with acute or convalescent COVID-19. Each CDR3 is given with its conserved first and last residue.

TRBV18,CASSPSRGRETQYF
TRBV19,CASSLKGRGQDEAFF
TRBV19,CASSIAGTDEQYF
TRBV7-3,CASSPGRRGRAEAFF
TRBV29-1,CSVQGGAGANVLTF
TRBV10-3,CAISGSKWTSGNYEQYF
TRBV9,CASSVEPEYEQYF
TRBV4-3,CASSQPRLASSYNEQFF
TRBV9,CASSPRPDSLNTEAFF
TRBV4-2,CASSQDLTRQGAGYTF
TRBV6-5,CASSYTGPNQPQHF
TRBV3-1/TRBV3-2,CASSLRTVQDEQYF
TRBV18,CASSPQPVADSSGELFF
TRBV27,CASSENDRGLSNTEAFF
TRBV24-1,CATSDPRDRVNTGELFF
TRBV7-9,CASSLVVGRPGGAYNEQFF
TRBV7-9,CASSRIFSGDTEAFF
TRBV5-3,CARSLGLAGVNVSYEQYF
TRBV25-1,CASSESQTDTQYF
TRBV3-1/TRBV3-2,CASSQGADPSYEQYF
TRBV9,CASSVVSGSLNEQFF
TRBV19,CASSPRASGRAVVNEQFF
TRBV6-5,CASRPTSGYEQYF
TRBV29-1,CSGGQGATGQYF
TRBV30,CAWSYSGTQPQHF
TRBV18,CASSPPGQSNTEAFF
TRBV29-1,CSVEGRTGVSNTGELFF
TRBV5-4,CASSNDRDTGELFF
TRBV7-2,CASSLVGGYNQPQHF
TRBV28,CASSQGHWSVNEQFF
TRBV18,CASSPDSANYGYTF
TRBV6-2/TRBV6-3,CASSSETSGRDEQYF
TRBV29-1,CSVAGTGESYGYTF
TRBV19,CASSPAGAAYGYTF
TRBV19,CASSSDSSGNTIYF
TRBV7-2,CASSFDPTGDTEAFF
TRBV18,CASSPRSGRTTGELFF
TRBV7-2,CASSPGQGNIQYF
TRBV18,CASSPQRNTDTQYF